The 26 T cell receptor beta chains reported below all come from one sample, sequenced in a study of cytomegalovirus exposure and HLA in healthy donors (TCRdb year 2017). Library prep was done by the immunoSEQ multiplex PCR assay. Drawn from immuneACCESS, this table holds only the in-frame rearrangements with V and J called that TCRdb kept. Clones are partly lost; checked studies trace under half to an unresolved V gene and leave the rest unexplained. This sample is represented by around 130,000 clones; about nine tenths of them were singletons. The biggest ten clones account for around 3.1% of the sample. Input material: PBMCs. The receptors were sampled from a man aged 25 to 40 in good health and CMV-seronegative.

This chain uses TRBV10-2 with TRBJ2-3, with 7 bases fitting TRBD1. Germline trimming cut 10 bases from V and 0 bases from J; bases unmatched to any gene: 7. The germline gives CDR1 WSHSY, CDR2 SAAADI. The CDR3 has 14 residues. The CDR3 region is CAIGPGQSTDTQYF. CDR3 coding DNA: TGCGCCATCGGCCCGGGACAGAGCACAGATACGCAGTATTTT.

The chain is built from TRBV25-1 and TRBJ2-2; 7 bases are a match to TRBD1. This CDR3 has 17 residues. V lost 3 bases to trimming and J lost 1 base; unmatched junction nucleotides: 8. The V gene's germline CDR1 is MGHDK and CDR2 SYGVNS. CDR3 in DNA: TGTGCCAGCAGTGATCCGTCCTGGACAGGGAACACCGGGGAGCTGTTTTTT. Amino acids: CASSDPSWTGNTGELFF.

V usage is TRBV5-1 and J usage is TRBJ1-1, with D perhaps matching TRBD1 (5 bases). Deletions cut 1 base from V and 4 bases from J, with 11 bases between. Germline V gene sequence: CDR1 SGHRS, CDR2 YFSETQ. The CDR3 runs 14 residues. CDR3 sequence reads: CASSLTPRATEAFF. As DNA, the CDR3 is TGCGCCAGCAGCTTGACTCCCAGGGCCACTGAAGCTTTCTTT. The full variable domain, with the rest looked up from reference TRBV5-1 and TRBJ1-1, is KAGVTQTPRYLIKTRGQQVTLSCSPISGHRSVSWYQQTPGQGLQFLFEYFSETQRNKGNFPGRFSGRQFSNSRSEMNVSTLELGDSALYLCASSLTPRATEAFFGQGTRLTVV.

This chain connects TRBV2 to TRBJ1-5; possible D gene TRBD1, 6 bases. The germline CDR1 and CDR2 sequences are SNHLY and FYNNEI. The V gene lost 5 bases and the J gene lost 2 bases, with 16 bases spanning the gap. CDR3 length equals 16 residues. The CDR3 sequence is CASSPRTALGNQPQHF. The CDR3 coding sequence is TGTGCCAGCAGTCCTAGGACAGCCCTGGGCAATCAGCCCCAGCATTTT.

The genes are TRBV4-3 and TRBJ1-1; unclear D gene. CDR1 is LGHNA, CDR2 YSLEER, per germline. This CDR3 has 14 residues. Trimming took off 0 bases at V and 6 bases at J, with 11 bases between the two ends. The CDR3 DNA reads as TGCGCCAGCAGCCAAGATTGGGGAGGTGCTGAAGCTTTCTTT. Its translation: CASSQDWGGAEAFF.

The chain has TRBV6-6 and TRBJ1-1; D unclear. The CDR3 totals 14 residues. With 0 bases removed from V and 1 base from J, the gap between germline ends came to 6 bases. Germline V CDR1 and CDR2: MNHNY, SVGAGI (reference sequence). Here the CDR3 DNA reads TGTGCCAGCAGTTACTCGCTAGGGAACACTGAAGCTTTCTTT. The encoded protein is CASSYSLGNTEAFF.

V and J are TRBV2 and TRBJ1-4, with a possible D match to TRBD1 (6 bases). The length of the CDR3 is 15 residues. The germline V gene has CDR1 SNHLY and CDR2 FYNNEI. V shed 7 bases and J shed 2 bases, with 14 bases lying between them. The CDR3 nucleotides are TGTGCCAGCAAGGGGGTCGGGTGGACTAATGAAAAACTGTTTTTT. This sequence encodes CASKGVGWTNEKLFF.

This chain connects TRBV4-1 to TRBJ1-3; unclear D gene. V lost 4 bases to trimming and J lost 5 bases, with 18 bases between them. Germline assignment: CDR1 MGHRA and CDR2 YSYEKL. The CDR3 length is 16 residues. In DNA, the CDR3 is TGCGCCAGCAGCCCGGAAGACGGGATGGGGAGAAACACCATATATTTT. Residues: CASSPEDGMGRNTIYF.

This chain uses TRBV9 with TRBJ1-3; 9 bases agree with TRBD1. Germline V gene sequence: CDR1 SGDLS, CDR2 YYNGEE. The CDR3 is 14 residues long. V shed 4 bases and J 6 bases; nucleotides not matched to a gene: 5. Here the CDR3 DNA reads TGTGCCAGCAGCCTAAGACAGGGGGAAAACACCATATATTTT. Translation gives CASSLRQGENTIYF. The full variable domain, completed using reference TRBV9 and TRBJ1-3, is DSGVTQTPKHLITATGQRVTLRCSPRSGDLSVYWYQQSLDQGLQFLIQYYNGEERAKGNILERFSAQQFPDLHSELNLSSLELGDSALYFCASSLRQGENTIYFGEGSWLTVV.

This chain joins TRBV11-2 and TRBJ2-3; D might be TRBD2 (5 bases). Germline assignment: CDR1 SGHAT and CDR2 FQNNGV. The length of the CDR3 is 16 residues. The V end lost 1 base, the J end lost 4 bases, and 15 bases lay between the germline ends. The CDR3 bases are TGTGCCAGCAGCTTAGGTGCCTGGAGGTCCCCAGATACGCAGTATTTT. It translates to CASSLGAWRSPDTQYF.

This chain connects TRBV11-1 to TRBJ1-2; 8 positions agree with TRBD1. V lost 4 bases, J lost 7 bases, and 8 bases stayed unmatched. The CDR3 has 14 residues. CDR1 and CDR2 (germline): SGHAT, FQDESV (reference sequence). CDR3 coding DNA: TGTGCCAGCAGCTCTACCCAGGGGGCCCCTGGCTACACCTTC. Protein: CASSSTQGAPGYTF.

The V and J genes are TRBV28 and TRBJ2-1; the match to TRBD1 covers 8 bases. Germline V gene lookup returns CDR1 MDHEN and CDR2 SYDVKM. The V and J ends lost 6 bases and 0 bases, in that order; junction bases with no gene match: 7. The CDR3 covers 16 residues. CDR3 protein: CASRDRGSSSYNEQFF. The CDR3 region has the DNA TGTGCCAGCAGAGACAGGGGTTCAAGCTCCTACAATGAGCAGTTCTTC.

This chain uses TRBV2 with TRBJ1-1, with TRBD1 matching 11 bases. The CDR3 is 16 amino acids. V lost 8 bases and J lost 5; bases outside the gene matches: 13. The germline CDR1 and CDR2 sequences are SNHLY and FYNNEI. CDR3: CASALSPGTGGTEAFF. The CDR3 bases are TGTGCCAGCGCCCTTTCGCCCGGGACAGGGGGGACTGAAGCTTTCTTT.

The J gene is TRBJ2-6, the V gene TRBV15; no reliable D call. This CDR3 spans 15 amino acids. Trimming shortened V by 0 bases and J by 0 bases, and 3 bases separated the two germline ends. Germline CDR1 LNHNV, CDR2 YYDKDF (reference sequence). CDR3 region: CATSRDISGANVLTF. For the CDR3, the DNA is TGTGCCACCAGCAGAGACATCTCTGGGGCCAACGTCCTGACTTTC.

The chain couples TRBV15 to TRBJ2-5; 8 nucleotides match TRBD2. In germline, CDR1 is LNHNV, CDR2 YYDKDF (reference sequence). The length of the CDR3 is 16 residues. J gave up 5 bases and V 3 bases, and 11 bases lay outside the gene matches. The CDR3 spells CATSSELRSGGETQYF. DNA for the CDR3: TGTGCCACCAGCAGTGAACTCAGGTCGGGGGGGGAGACCCAGTACTTC. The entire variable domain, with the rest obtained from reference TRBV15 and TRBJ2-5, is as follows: DAMVIQNPRYQVTQFGKPVTLSCSQTLNHNVMYWYQQKSSQAPKLLFHYYDKDFNNEADTPDNFQSRRPNTSFCFLDIRSPGLGDTAMYLCATSSELRSGGETQYFGPGTRLLVL.

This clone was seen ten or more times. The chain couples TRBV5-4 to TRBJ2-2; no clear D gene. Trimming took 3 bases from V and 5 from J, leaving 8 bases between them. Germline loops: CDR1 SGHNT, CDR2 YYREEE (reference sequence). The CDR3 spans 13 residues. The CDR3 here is CASSSSRTGELFF. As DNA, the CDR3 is TGTGCCAGCAGCTCGTCGAGAACCGGGGAGCTGTTTTTT.

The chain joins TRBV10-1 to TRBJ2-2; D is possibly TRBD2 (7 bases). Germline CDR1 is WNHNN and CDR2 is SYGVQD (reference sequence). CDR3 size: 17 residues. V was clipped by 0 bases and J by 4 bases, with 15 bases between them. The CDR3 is CASSESRGGPGTGELFF. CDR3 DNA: TGCGCCAGCAGTGAGTCTAGGGGGGGGCCCGGCACCGGGGAGCTGTTTTTT.

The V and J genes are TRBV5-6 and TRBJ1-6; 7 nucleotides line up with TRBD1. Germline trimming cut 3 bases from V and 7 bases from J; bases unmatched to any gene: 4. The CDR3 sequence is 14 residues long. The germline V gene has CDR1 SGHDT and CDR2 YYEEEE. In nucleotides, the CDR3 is TGTGCCAGCAGCTCGGGACAGTGGAATTCACCCCTCCACTTT. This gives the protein CASSSGQWNSPLHF.

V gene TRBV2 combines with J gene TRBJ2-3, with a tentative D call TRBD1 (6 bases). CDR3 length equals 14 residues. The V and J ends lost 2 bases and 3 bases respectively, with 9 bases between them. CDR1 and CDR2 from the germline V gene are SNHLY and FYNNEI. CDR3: CASSEMGATDTQYF. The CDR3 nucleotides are TGTGCCAGCAGTGAAATGGGGGCTACAGATACGCAGTATTTT.

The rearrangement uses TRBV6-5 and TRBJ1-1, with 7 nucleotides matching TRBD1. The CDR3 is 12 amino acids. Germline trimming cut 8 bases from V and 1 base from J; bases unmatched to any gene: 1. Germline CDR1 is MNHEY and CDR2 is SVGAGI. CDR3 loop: CASWTGNTEAFF. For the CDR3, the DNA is TGTGCCAGCTGGACAGGGAACACTGAAGCTTTCTTT.

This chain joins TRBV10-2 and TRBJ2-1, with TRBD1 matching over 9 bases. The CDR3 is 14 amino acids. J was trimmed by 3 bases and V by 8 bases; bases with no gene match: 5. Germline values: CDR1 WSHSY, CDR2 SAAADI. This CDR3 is CASAGQGRYNEQFF. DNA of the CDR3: TGCGCCAGCGCGGGACAGGGTCGCTACAATGAGCAGTTCTTC.

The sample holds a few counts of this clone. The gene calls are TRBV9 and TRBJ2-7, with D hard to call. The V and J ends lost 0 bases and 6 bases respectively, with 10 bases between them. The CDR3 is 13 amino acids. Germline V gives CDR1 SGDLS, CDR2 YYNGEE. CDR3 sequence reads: CASSVDVFREQYF. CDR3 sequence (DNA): TGTGCCAGCAGCGTAGATGTTTTTCGCGAGCAGTACTTC.

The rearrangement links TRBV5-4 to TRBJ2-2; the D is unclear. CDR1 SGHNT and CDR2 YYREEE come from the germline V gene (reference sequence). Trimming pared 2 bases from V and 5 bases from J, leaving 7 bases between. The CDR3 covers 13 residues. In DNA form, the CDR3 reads TGTGCCAGCAGCTTTCCGGGTACCGGGGAGCTGTTTTTT. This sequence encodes CASSFPGTGELFF.

DNA for the CDR3: TGTGCCAGCAGAAGCGGATTACAAGAGACCCAGTACTTC. It yields the protein CASRSGLQETQYF. The V and J genes are TRBV27 and TRBJ2-5; possibly TRBD2 for D (5 bases). This CDR3 spans 13 amino acids. Germline V lookup: CDR1 MNHEY, CDR2 SMNVEV (reference sequence). The V end was cut by 6 bases, the J end by 2 bases, with 10 bases between.

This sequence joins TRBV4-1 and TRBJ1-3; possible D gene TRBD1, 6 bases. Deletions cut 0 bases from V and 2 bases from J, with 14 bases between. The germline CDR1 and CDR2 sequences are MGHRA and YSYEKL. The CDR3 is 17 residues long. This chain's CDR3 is CASSQDLWTEAGNTIYF. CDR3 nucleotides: TGCGCCAGCAGCCAAGACCTATGGACAGAGGCTGGAAACACCATATATTTT.

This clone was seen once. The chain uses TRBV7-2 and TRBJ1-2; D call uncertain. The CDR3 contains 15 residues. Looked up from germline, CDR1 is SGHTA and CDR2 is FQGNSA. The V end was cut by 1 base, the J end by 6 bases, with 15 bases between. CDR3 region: CASSLGVRPADGYTF. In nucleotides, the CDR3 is TGTGCCAGCAGCTTAGGAGTGAGGCCAGCCGATGGCTACACCTTC.